The rows below give T cell receptor beta chains drawn from one sample of a study of OX40 agonist ivuxolimab in advanced cancers. Some clones are missing from TCRdb's copy, which holds only in-frame ones; the method was immunoSEQ multiplex PCR. The table records about 48,000 clones, 70% to 85% of them present only once. Sequenced material: CD4+ or CD8+ T cells sorted from blood, taken in a trial of the OX40 agonist ivuxolimab. These receptors were taken from an adult with an advanced solid tumor such as melanoma, head and neck, liver or kidney cancer. Each CDR3 is given with its conserved first and last residue. A D gene is named only where the DNA matches it firmly. For some rows the clone size is stated as once, few or many, or as a class when expanded; others skip it.

15,TRBJ2-7,once,TRBV7-2,TRBD2,TGTGCCAGCAGCTTGGCGGGAGGGGGCACCTACGAGCAGTACTTC,CASSLAGGGTYEQYF
16,TRBJ1-4,NA,TRBV2,NA,TGTGCCAGCAGTGATGGTACCCCCCCCCAGTCCGGAAAACTGTTTTTT,CASSDGTPPQSGKLFF
18,TRBJ1-3,NA,TRBV9,NA,TGTGCCAGCAGCGTAGGACCTTCGGGGGTCCTAACCGGAAACACCATATATTTT,CASSVGPSGVLTGNTIYF
13,TRBJ2-7,NA,TRBV29-1,TRBD1,TGCAGCGTTGAAAAACAGGGGGCTACCGAGCAGTACTTC,CSVEKQGATEQYF
12,TRBJ2-7,NA,TRBV7-8,NA,TGTGCCAGCGCCGGGACTCTCTACGAGCAGTACTTC,CASAGTLYEQYF
15,TRBJ2-3,NA,TRBV11-2,NA,TGTGCCAGCAGCTTAGACAGGGGCAACACAGATACGCAGTATTTT,CASSLDRGNTDTQYF
13,TRBJ2-4,NA,TRBV6-5,NA,TGTGCCAGCAGTTCAGTCCCAGGGGACATTCAGTACTTC,CASSSVPGDIQYF
12,TRBJ2-7,NA,TRBV7-2,NA,TGTGCCAGCAAAAGGGGGGGCTACGAGCAGTACTTC,CASKRGGYEQYF
15,TRBJ2-1,NA,TRBV7-2,TRBD1,TGTGCCAGCAGCCAAACCGGGACAGGGGCCAATGAGCAGTTCTTC,CASSQTGTGANEQFF
16,TRBJ2-6,NA,TRBV19,NA,TGTGCCAGTACGGACAGACAAACCTCTGGGGCCAACGTCCTGACTTTC,CASTDRQTSGANVLTF
15,TRBJ2-7,NA,TRBV5-1,NA,TGCGCCAGCAGCTTGGTAGAGGGTGGCTCCTACGAGCAGTACTTC,CASSLVEGGSYEQYF
15,TRBJ2-7,NA,TRBV5-1,NA,TGCGCCAGCAGCTTGGGCAGAGGGGGGAACTACGAGCAGTACTTC,CASSLGRGGNYEQYF
12,TRBJ2-7,NA,TRBV10-3,NA,TGTGCCATCAGTTCTCAGGGGAACGAGCAGTACTTC,CAISSQGNEQYF
16,TRBJ2-1,NA,TRBV14,TRBD2,TGTGCCAGCAGCCCGGGGGAACTAGCGGGGTACAATGAGCAGTTCTTC,CASSPGELAGYNEQFF
14,TRBJ2-1,NA,TRBV11-3,NA,TGTGCCAGCAGCGGGGGCGGTCCCTACAATGAGCAGTTCTTC,CASSGGGPYNEQFF
15,TRBJ2-7,NA,TRBV7-2,NA,TGTGCCAGCAGCCCCTCTTTTGGCAACTCCTACGAGCAGTACTTC,CASSPSFGNSYEQYF
15,TRBJ2-2,NA,TRBV7-2,TRBD1,TGTGCCAGCACCCAACAGGGGGGGAACACCGGGGAGCTGTTTTTT,CASTQQGGNTGELFF
14,TRBJ1-6,few,TRBV7-9,NA,TGTGCCAGCAGCTTAGTTGCCTATAATTCACCCCTCCACTTT,CASSLVAYNSPLHF
15,TRBJ2-7,NA,TRBV4-3,NA,TGCGCCAGCAGCCAAGATCTAGCCGGGCCCCCTCAGCAGTACTTC,CASSQDLAGPPQQYF
12,TRBJ2-5,NA,TRBV6-6,NA,TGTGCCAGCACCCGAGGTCGGGAGACCCAGTACTTC,CASTRGRETQYF
13,TRBJ2-7,NA,TRBV6-5,TRBD1,TGTGCCAGCAGTGACCGACAGGGCTACGAGCAGTACTTC,CASSDRQGYEQYF